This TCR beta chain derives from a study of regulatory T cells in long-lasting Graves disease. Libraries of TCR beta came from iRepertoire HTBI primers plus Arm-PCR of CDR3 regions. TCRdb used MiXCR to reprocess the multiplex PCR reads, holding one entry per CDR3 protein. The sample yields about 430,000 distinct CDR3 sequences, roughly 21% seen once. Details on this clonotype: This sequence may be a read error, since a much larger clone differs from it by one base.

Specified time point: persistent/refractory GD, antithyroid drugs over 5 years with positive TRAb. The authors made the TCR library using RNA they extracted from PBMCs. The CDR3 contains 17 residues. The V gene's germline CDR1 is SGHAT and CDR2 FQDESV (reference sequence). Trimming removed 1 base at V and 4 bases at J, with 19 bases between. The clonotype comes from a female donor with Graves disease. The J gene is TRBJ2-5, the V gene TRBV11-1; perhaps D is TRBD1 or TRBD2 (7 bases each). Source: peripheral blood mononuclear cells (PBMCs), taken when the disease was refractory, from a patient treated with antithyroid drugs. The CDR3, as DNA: TGTGCCAGCAGCTTAGGGAGGATGGGGAGGGGGCGAGAGACCCAGTACTTC. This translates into CASSLGRMGRGRETQYF. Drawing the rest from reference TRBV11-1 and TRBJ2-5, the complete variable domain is EAEVAQSPRYKITEKSQAVAFWCDPISGHATLYWYRQILGQGPELLVQFQDESVVDDSQLPKDRFSAERLKGVDSTLKIQPAELGDSAMYLCASSLGRMGRGRETQYFGPGTRLLVL.